These T cell receptor beta chains were read from a single sample in a study of graft-versus-host responses after intestinal transplantation. Assay: immunoSEQ multiplex PCR; the TCRdb copy retains only in-frame clones and omits some. The sample holds about 90,000 clones, 75% to 95% seen once. No antigens are known for them. The sample consisted of unstimulated CD8+ T cells sorted from spleen or lymph node cells, taken before intestinal transplant. The receptor source for this set is a human donor who received an intestinal transplant. Both conserved end residues are part of each CDR3. A D gene is named only where the DNA matches it firmly.

d_gene,v_gene,CDR3aa
TRBD1,TRBV6-1,CASSERGPGQGYTGELFF
-,TRBV28,CASSPDTFPYEQYF
TRBD1,TRBV5-4,CASSPGTGGYEQYF
TRBD2,TRBV27,CASSLIAPMASGTDTQYF
-,TRBV29-1,CSVVAGNTIYF
-,TRBV5-6,CASSGGQTNTEAFF
TRBD1,TRBV27,CASSFGQGGYTF
TRBD2,TRBV27,CASSYTSGNNEQFF
-,TRBV4-1,CASSHNPRGYNSPLHF
-,TRBV12-2,CAPYPAGVDNEQFF
-,TRBV18,CASSAWTAPNIQYF
-,TRBV5-6,CASSSWGGYEQYF
-,TRBV27,CASRLAGSYNEQFF
-,TRBV7-6,CASSHHQGSYEQYF
TRBD2,TRBV7-8,CASSLLTSSSSYEQYF
TRBD2,TRBV10-2,CASSEFRSGAATGELFF
TRBD2,TRBV5-1,CASSLAGTIQETQYF
-,TRBV4-1,CASSQRGGDTEAFF
-,TRBV27,CASSFGRGQEQYF
TRBD1,TRBV27,CASSSPVEGAPFEQYF
-,TRBV4-1,CASSQRFQATGELFF
TRBD2,TRBV28,CASGLGLLTDTQYF
-,TRBV27,CASSSLYGNTEAFF
TRBD1,TRBV9,CASSAHRDRANYGYTF
TRBD1,TRBV7-9,CASSLFPPTGGYGYTF
-,TRBV9,CASSAYRASNTEAFF
TRBD1,TRBV5-1,CASSWTGPSTDTQYF
TRBD2,TRBV6-5,CASSSSGRVYNEQFF
TRBD1,TRBV19,CASSMQPGQGKNEQYF
-,TRBV10-2,CASSEEGTSYEQYF
-,TRBV19,CASSFSETQYF
TRBD2,TRBV9,CASSASGLEETQYF
TRBD2,TRBV27,CASSASGDLYNEQFF
-,TRBV9,CASSVDTGVSSYNEQFF
-,TRBV7-9,CASSLVGDYEQYF
-,TRBV27,CASSSGSSYNEQFF
-,TRBV6-5,CASSYAGERTEAFF
-,TRBV4-3,CASSQDAAGIRNSPLHF
TRBD1,TRBV27,CASSLSIQGSDEQYF
TRBD1,TRBV30,CAWEHRTGGGYTF
TRBD1,TRBV18,CASSAPRDRGETQYF
TRBD1,TRBV5-6,CASSSSGGPEQFF
-,TRBV30,CAWSVINTEAFF